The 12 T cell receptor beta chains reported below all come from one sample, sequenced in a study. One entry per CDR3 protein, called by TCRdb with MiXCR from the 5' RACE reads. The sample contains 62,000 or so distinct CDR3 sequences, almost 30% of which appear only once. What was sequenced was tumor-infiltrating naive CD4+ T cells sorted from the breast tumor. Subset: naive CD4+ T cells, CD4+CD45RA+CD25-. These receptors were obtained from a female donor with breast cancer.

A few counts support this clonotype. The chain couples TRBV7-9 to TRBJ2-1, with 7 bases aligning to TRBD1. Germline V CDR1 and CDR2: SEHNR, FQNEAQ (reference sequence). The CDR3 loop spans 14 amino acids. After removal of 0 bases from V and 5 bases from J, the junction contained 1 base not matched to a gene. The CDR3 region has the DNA TGTGCCAGCAGCTTAGCCGGGACAGACAATGAGCAGTTCTTC. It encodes CASSLAGTDNEQFF.

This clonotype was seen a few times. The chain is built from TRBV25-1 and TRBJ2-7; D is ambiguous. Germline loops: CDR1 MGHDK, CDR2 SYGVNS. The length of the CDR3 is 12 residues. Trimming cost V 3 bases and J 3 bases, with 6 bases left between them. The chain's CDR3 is CASSDKHYEQYF. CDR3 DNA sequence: TGTGCCAGCAGTGACAAGCACTACGAGCAGTACTTC.

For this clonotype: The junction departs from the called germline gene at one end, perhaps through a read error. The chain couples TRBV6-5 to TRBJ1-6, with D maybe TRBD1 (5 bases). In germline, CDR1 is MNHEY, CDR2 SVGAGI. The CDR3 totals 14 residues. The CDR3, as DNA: TGTGCCAGCAAAGAAGGGGCGTATACTTCACCCCTCCACTTT. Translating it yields CASKEGAYTSPLHF.

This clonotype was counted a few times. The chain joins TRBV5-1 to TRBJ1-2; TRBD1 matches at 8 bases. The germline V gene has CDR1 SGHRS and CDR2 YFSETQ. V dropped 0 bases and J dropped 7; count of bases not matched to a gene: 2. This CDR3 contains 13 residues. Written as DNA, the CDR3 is TGCGCCAGCAGCTTGGGGACAGGGTCTGGCTACACCTTC. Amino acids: CASSLGTGSGYTF.

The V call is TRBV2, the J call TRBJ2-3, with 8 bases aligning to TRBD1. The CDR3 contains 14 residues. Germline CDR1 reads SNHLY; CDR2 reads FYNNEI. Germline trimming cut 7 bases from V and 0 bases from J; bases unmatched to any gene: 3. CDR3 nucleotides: TGTGCCAGCACGAGGACAGGGAGCACAGATACGCAGTATTTT. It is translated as CASTRTGSTDTQYF.

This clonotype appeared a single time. The CDR3 region is CASSYPEAASYTEAFF. As DNA, the CDR3 is TGTGCCAGCAGTTATCCGGAGGCAGCGTCGTATACTGAAGCTTTCTTT. The chain uses TRBV6-8 and TRBJ1-1, with unresolved D. Germline lookup yields CDR1 MNHGY and CDR2 SAAAGT. The V and J ends lost 3 bases and 5 bases respectively, with 19 bases between them. CDR3 length: 16 residues.

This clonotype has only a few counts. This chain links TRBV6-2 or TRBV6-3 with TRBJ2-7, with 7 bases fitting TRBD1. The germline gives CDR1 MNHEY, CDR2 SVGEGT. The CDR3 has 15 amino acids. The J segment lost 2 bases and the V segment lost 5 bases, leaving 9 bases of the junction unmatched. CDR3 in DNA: TGTGCCAGCAGTCAAAACAGGGGATCCCCCTACGAGCAGTACTTC. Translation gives CASSQNRGSPYEQYF.

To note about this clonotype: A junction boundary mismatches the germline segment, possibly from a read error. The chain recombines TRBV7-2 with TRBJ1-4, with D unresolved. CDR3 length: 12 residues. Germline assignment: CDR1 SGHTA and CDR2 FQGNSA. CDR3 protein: CASSLSKEKLFF. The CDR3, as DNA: TGTGCCAGCAGCTTGTCTAAGGAAAAACTGTTTTTT.

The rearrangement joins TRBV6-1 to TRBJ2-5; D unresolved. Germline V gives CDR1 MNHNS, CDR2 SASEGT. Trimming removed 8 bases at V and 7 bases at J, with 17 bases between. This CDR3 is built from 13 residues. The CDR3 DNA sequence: TGTGCCAGCGCCTGGGCGCAGGATGGGACCCAGTACTTC. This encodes CASAWAQDGTQYF.

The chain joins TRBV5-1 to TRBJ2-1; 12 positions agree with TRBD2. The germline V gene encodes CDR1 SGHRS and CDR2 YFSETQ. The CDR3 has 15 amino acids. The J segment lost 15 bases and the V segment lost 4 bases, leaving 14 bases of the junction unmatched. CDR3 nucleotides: TGCGCCAGCAGCCCCGCCGGGACTAGCGGGTCGCTAGGGTTCTTC. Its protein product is CASSPAGTSGSLGFF.

CDR3 DNA: TGCAGTGCATCAGGGGGGGGACAGGATAGTTGGGGCAATCAGCCCCAGCATTTT. Translating gives CSASGGGQDSWGNQPQHF. The J gene is TRBJ1-5, the V gene TRBV20-1; 8 nucleotides match TRBD1. The CDR3 covers 18 residues. J lost 2 bases, V lost 6 bases, and 18 bases had no gene match. Looked up from germline, CDR1 is DFQATT and CDR2 is SNEGSKA (reference sequence).

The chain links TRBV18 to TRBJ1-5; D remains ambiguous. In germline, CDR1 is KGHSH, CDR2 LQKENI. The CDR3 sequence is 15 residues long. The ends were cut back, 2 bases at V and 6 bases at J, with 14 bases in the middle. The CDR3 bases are TGTGCCAGCTCACCAAATACATCTCGTAGTCAGCCCCAGCATTTT. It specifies CASSPNTSRSQPQHF.